The 10 T cell receptor beta chains presented below share a single source sample, sequenced in a study of beta chain features in type 1 diabetes. TCRB transcripts that were expressed got sequenced, as all of the isolated RNA had been reverse transcribed. Here immunoSEQ multiplex PCR was the method, and the copy in TCRdb shows in-frame clones only, minus some. Of some 15,000 clones listed, around two fifths are singletons. Material: stem cell memory CD4+ T cells from blood. The receptors come from a woman between 35 and 50 years old in good health.

This chain uses TRBV5-1 with TRBJ2-6, with a weak D call TRBD1 (5 bases). The CDR3 has 15 amino acids. Germline CDR1 SGHRS, CDR2 YFSETQ. V gave up 4 bases and J gave up 0 bases, with 8 bases separating them. The CDR3 region is CASSDSHSGANVLTF. CDR3 DNA sequence: TGCGCCAGCAGCGACAGTCACTCTGGGGCCAACGTCCTGACTTTC. Looking up the rest from reference TRBV5-1 and TRBJ2-6 gives the full variable domain: KAGVTQTPRYLIKTRGQQVTLSCSPISGHRSVSWYQQTPGQGLQFLFEYFSETQRNKGNFPGRFSGRQFSNSRSEMNVSTLELGDSALYLCASSDSHSGANVLTFGAGSRLTVL.

The J gene is TRBJ2-3, the V gene TRBV7-4, with 13 bases identical to TRBD2. The V segment lost 5 bases and the J segment 0 bases; nucleotides outside the gene matches: 11. CDR3 length equals 19 residues. From germline, CDR1 is SGHVT and CDR2 SQSDAQ. CDR3 bases: TGTGCCAGCAGCCTAGAGGTACTAGCGGGGGGGCCCAGCACAGATACGCAGTATTTT. It codes for CASSLEVLAGGPSTDTQYF.

This rearrangement joins TRBV9 to TRBJ1-1; D is possibly TRBD1 (5 bases). Trimming shortened V by 4 bases and J by 7 bases, and 17 bases separated the two germline ends. This CDR3 has 14 amino acids. The germline V gene encodes CDR1 SGDLS and CDR2 YYNGEE. The CDR3, as DNA: TGTGCCAGCAGCAGGGGCGCGTCCGGGTATGAAGCTTTCTTT. Its translation is CASSRGASGYEAFF.

This clone has more than one count but fewer than ten. The chain combines TRBV6-6 with TRBJ2-3; possible D gene TRBD1, 5 bases. The CDR3 runs 15 residues. From germline, CDR1 is MNHNY and CDR2 SVGAGI (reference sequence). V lost 2 bases and J 0 bases, leaving 9 bases between the germline ends. CDR3 nucleotides: TGTGCCAGCAGTTACAACAGGCCTAGCACAGATACGCAGTATTTT. Its protein is CASSYNRPSTDTQYF.

The CDR3: CASSLATGAVYEQYF. The DNA of the CDR3 is TGTGCCAGCAGCTTGGCGACAGGGGCAGTTTACGAGCAGTACTTC. The V gene is TRBV7-2, the J gene TRBJ2-7; 8 bases line up with TRBD1. V gave up 3 bases and J gave up 4 bases; unmatched junction bases: 8. The CDR3 is 15 amino acids. Per the germline V gene, CDR1 is SGHTA and CDR2 is FQGNSA.

This chain uses TRBV29-1 with TRBJ2-7; no reliable D call. The CDR3 runs to 13 residues. Germline-derived CDR1 and CDR2 are SQVTM and ANQGSEA. Trimming cost V 1 base and J 3 bases, with 10 bases left between them. In nucleotides, the CDR3 is TGCAGCGTTGAAGTTGGGCTTTTCTACGAGCAGTACTTC. It specifies CSVEVGLFYEQYF.

In its sample, this clone was seen a few times. The chain couples TRBV18 to TRBJ1-5; TRBD1 agrees at 8 bases. The J segment lost 4 bases and the V segment lost 6 bases, leaving 5 bases of the junction unmatched. Germline loops: CDR1 KGHSH, CDR2 LQKENI. There are 14 residues in the CDR3. The CDR3 sequence: CASSPTGANQPQHF. CDR3 coding DNA: TGTGCCAGCTCGCCGACAGGGGCGAATCAGCCCCAGCATTTT.

This clone was counted between two and nine times. The genes are TRBV10-3 and TRBJ2-3; maybe TRBD1 (5 bases). Per the germline V gene, CDR1 is ENHRY and CDR2 is SYGVKD. The V and J ends lost 6 bases and 4 bases respectively, with 14 bases between them. CDR3 size: 14 residues. In DNA, the CDR3 is TGTGCCATCAGCGCAGGGTTTCAGGCAGATACGCAGTATTTT. This translates into CAISAGFQADTQYF.

This chain uses TRBV6-1 with TRBJ1-5, with D tentatively TRBD1 (5 bases). Germline lookup yields CDR1 MNHNS and CDR2 SASEGT. Trimming left V 6 bases short and J 2 bases short, with 14 bases between. The CDR3 contains 15 residues. Here the CDR3 DNA reads TGTGCCAGCAGAAGAAGTCCGACAGGCAATCAGCCCCAGCATTTT. It is translated as CASRRSPTGNQPQHF.

The genes are TRBV5-1 and TRBJ2-2, with D perhaps TRBD1 (6 bases). CDR3 length: 17 residues. V lost 4 bases to trimming and J lost 3 bases, with 19 bases between them. Germline CDR1 reads SGHRS; CDR2 reads YFSETQ. CDR3 protein: CASSGKQGSVDTGELFF. The DNA of the CDR3 is TGCGCCAGCAGCGGTAAACAGGGAAGCGTGGACACCGGGGAGCTGTTTTTT.